Here is one T cell receptor (beta chain) with its context. The data stem from a study of cytomegalovirus exposure and HLA in healthy donors. The CDR3 is 15 amino acids. Germline V gene data show CDR1 as SGHRS and CDR2 as YFSETQ. PCR amplification relied on 60 Vbeta primers (plus 13 Jbeta primers). Sequencing used immunoSEQ multiplex PCR; TCRdb keeps in-frame clones, though not all of them. The sample lists around 120,000 clones; more than 80% were seen once. The chain employs TRBV5-1 and TRBJ2-5; 16 nucleotides align to TRBD2. Gene TRBJ2-7 matches the end of the DNA better, so the J call may be wrong. The receptor's source is a male donor in good health and CMV-seronegative. The sequenced material came from PBMCs. The CDR3 DNA is TGCGCCAGCAGCGGTGGGACTAGCGGGGGGGACGAGCAGTACTTC. Protein: CASSGGTSGGDEQYF.